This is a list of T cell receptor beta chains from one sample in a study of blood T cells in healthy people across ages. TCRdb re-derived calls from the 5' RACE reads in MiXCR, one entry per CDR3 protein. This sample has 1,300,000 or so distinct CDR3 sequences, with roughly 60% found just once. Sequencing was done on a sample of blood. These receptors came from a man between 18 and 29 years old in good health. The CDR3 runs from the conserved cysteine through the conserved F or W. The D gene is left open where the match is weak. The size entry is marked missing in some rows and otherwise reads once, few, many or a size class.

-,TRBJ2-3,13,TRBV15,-,TGTGCCACCAGCAGAGCCGGCACAGATACGCAGTATTTT,CATSRAGTDTQYF
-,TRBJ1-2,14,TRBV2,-,TGTGCCAGCAGTGACCGTTACTTAAACTATGGCTACACCTTC,CASSDRYLNYGYTF
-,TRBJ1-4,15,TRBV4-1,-,TGCGCCAGCAGCCAAGATACTTCAACTAATGAAAAACTGTTTTTT,CASSQDTSTNEKLFF
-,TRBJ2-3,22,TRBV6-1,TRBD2,TGTGCCAGCAGTCTGGTCGCGGCCTCAATGCTGTCTAGCGGGGTTCTCACAGATACGCAGTATTTT,CASSLVAASMLSSGVLTDTQYF
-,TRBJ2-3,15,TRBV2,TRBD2,TGTGCCAGCAGTGAACAGCGGGGGGGGCCAGATACGCAGTATTTT,CASSEQRGGPDTQYF
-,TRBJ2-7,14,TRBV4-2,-,TGTGCCAGCACAACGACAGCGACCGCGGGTGAGCAGTACTTC,CASTTTATAGEQYF
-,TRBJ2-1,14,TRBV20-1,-,TGCAGTGCTGGGAATGACCCGTTCGACAATGAGCAGTTCTTC,CSAGNDPFDNEQFF
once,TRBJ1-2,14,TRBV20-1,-,TGCAGTGCTAGCCTAGGCAGGGTCAATTCTGGCTACACCTTC,CSASLGRVNSGYTF
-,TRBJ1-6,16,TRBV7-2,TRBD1,TGTGCCAGCAGCTTTCCCGCGGGACAGGGAGCTTCACCCCTCCACTTT,CASSFPAGQGASPLHF
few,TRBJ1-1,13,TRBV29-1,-,TGCAGCGTCGCAGGGGCGGCGAACACTGAAGCTTTCTTT,CSVAGAANTEAFF
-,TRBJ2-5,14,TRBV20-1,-,TGCAGTGCTAGAAAGGGACTCTTCCAAGAGACCCAGTACTTC,CSARKGLFQETQYF
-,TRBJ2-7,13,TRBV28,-,TGTGCCAGCACGAAGGAGGATGCTTTCGAGCAGTACTTC,CASTKEDAFEQYF
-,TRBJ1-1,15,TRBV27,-,TGTGCCAGCAGTTTAATTTCGGGGTTTGGAGCTGAAGCTTTCTTT,CASSLISGFGAEAFF
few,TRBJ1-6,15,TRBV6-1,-,TGTGCCAGCAGTGAAATGGAGAAATATAATTCACCCCTCCACTTT,CASSEMEKYNSPLHF
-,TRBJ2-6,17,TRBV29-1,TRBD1,TGCAGCGTTGAAGTCAGGAGGACAGGGTCTGGGGCCAACGTCCTGACTTTC,CSVEVRRTGSGANVLTF
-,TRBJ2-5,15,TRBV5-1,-,TGCGCCAGCAGCTACGGGACAAAAAACCAAGAGACCCAGTACTTC,CASSYGTKNQETQYF
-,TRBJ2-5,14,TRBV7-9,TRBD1,TGTGCCAGCAGCTTACCGGGACAGGGGCAGACCCAGTACTTC,CASSLPGQGQTQYF
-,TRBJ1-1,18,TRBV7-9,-,TGTGCCAGCAGCCCAAAAGACCCCAGGGCGGTAACGAACACTGAAGCTTTCTTT,CASSPKDPRAVTNTEAFF
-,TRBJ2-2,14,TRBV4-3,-,TGCGCCACCGGGAGTAGCGGCTACACCGGGGAGCTGTTTTTT,CATGSSGYTGELFF
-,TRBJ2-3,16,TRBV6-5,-,TGTGCCAGCAGCCCCCCCTTTTCGAAAAACACAGATACGCAGTATTTT,CASSPPFSKNTDTQYF
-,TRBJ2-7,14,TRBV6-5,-,TGTGCCAGCAGCACCGGGCCAGACTCCTACGAGCAGTACTTC,CASSTGPDSYEQYF
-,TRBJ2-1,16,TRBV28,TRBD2,TGTGCCAGCAGAGACTCAGCGGGGGGGCTGTACAGTGAGCAGTTCTTC,CASRDSAGGLYSEQFF
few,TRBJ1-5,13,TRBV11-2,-,TGTGCCAGCAGCTTTCACAGCAATCAGCCCCAGCATTTT,CASSFHSNQPQHF
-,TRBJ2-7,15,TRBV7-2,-,TGTGCCAGCAGCTCCTGGGGGGGGGCTGGGGACGAGCAGTACTTC,CASSSWGGAGDEQYF
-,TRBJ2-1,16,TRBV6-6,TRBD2,TGTGCCAGCAGTTACTCACTAGCGCGCGAAATCAATGAGCAGTTCTTC,CASSYSLAREINEQFF
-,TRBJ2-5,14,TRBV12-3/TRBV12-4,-,TGTGCCAGCAGTTTAGAGTTTAGAGGGGAGACCCAGTACTTC,CASSLEFRGETQYF
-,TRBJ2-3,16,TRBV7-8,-,TGTGCCAGCAGCTTCTTAGTACAGAAGACCACAGATACGCAGTATTTT,CASSFLVQKTTDTQYF
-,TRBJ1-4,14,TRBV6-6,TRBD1,TGTGCCAGCAGTTCACAGGGGGCGCTTAGTAAGGTGTTTTTT,CASSSQGALSKVFF
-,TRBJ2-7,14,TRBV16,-,TGTGCCAGCAGCCATCGGGGCAGTCCCTACGAGCAGTACTTC,CASSHRGSPYEQYF
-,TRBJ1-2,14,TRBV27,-,TGTGCCAGCAGTCTAGGACAGCCCTCCAATGGCTACACCTTC,CASSLGQPSNGYTF
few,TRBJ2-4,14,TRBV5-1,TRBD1,TGCGCCAGCAGCACCGGGACAGGTGGCGACATTCAGTACTTC,CASSTGTGGDIQYF
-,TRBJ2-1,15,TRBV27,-,TGTGCCAGCAGTTTAGTGGCGGGTCGGAACAATGAGCAGTTCTTC,CASSLVAGRNNEQFF
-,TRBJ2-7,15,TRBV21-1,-,TGTGCCAGCAGCAAAGATCAGGACCCCCTTCGGGAGCAGTACTTC,CASSKDQDPLREQYF
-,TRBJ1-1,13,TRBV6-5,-,TGTGCCAGCAGTGAAAGACAGTACACTGAAGCTTTCTTT,CASSERQYTEAFF
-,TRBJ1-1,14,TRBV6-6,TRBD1,TGTGCCAGCACCGACAGGGCACAGAACACTGAAGCTTTCTTT,CASTDRAQNTEAFF
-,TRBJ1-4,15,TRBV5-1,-,TGCGCCAGCAGCTTCCATCGGGCTGATGGTGAAAAACTGTTTTTT,CASSFHRADGEKLFF
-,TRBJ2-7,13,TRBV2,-,TGTGCCAGCAGTGCGTCCAGGACCTACGAGCAGTACTTC,CASSASRTYEQYF
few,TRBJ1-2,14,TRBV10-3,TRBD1,TGTGCCATCAGTGACCCGGACAGGATCTATGGCTACACCTTC,CAISDPDRIYGYTF
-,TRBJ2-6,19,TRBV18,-,TGTGCCAGCTCACCATGGTACCCGGAGGTTAGCTCTGGGGCCAACGTCCTGACTTTC,CASSPWYPEVSSGANVLTF
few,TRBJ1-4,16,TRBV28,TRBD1,TGTGCCAGCAGTTTACGCAGGACAGGCCCCAATGAAAAACTGTTTTTT,CASSLRRTGPNEKLFF
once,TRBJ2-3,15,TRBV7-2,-,TGTGCCAGCAGCCCATTCCTTCGGAGCACAGATACGCAGTATTTT,CASSPFLRSTDTQYF
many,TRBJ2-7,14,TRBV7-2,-,TGTGCCAGCAGCTTAGTTGGGGACTCCTACGAGCAGTACTTC,CASSLVGDSYEQYF
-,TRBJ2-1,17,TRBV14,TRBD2,TGTGCCAGCAGCGAAACCTCAACTAGCGGCCACGAAAAAGGGCAGTTCTTC,CASSETSTSGHEKGQFF
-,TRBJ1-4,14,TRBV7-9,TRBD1,TGTGCCAGCAGCTTTGGGACAGTTAATGAAAAACTGTTTTTT,CASSFGTVNEKLFF